The present T cell receptor (beta chain) was sequenced within a study of Ad26.COV2.S vaccination and SARS-CoV-2 variants. CDR3 length: 13 residues. CDR1 and CDR2 from the germline V gene are SGHDT and YYEEEE. The J segment lost 8 bases and the V segment lost 4 bases, leaving 4 bases of the junction unmatched. Treatment meaning: around 19 received Ad26.COV2.S at low or high dose, single or two shots; 5 received placebo; per-sample allocation not given. Repertoires come from day 63 after the first vaccine or placebo injection. This table comes from immunoSEQ multiplex PCR, and its TCRdb copy is limited to in-frame clones, with some not included. The sample includes around 340,000 clones, roughly 90% of them seen just once.

The rearrangement links TRBV5-6 to TRBJ2-2; 8 bases are shared with TRBD1. The receptor was isolated from a person between 18 and 60 years old who received the Ad26.COV2.S COVID-19 vaccine or a placebo. The material sequenced was peripheral blood, taken in a trial of Ad26.COV2.S vaccine versus placebo. CDR3 in amino acids: CASSAQGGGELFF. The CDR3 DNA follows: TGTGCCAGCAGCGCACAGGGGGGTGGGGAGCTGTTTTTT.